These 13 T cell receptor beta chains were all obtained from the same sample, sequenced in a study of OX40 agonist ivuxolimab in advanced cancers. Sequenced by immunoSEQ multiplex PCR; TCRdb stores in-frame clones only, minus some. The sample shows 55,000 to 85,000 clones, 86% of them seen only once. This sample comprised CD4+ or CD8+ T cells sorted from blood, obtained in a trial of the OX40 agonist ivuxolimab. The receptors come from an adult with an advanced solid tumor such as melanoma, head and neck, liver or kidney cancer.

The chain joins TRBV30 to TRBJ1-1; 7 bases agree with TRBD1. Germline CDR1 reads GTSNPN; CDR2 reads SVGIG (reference sequence). The CDR3 loop spans 14 amino acids. V was clipped by 2 bases and J by 4 bases; unmatched bases: 7. CDR3 coding DNA: TGTGCCTGGAGTCAGGGGGGGGTTCTCACTGAAGCTTTCTTT. Its protein product is CAWSQGGVLTEAFF.

This clone is a singleton in its sample. This chain connects TRBV14 to TRBJ2-1; 7 bases align to TRBD1. CDR3 length: 14 residues. V gave up 7 bases and J gave up 4 bases; unmatched junction bases: 7. CDR1 SGHDN and CDR2 FVKESK come from the germline V gene. As DNA, the CDR3 is TGTGCCAGCACCCCATCAGGGGGATACAATGAGCAGTTCTTC. This sequence encodes CASTPSGGYNEQFF.

The rearrangement uses TRBV4-1 and TRBJ2-2, with 9 bases aligning to TRBD2. V lost 4 bases and J lost 4; bases outside the gene matches: 4. Germline CDR1 and CDR2: MGHRA and YSYEKL. The CDR3 spans 15 residues. The CDR3 bases are TGCGCCAGCAGCCTCGGGACTAGCTTCACCGGGGAGCTGTTTTTT. Translating gives CASSLGTSFTGELFF.

The chain uses TRBV7-3 and TRBJ2-3; a weak D match, TRBD2 (6 bases). Trimming took off 3 bases at V and 0 bases at J, with 10 bases between the two ends. The CDR3 is 15 residues long. Germline CDR1 reads SGHTA; CDR2 reads FQGTGA. The DNA for the CDR3 is TGTGCCAGCAGCTTCGGTGGGGGGAGCACAGATACGCAGTATTTT. Its translation: CASSFGGGSTDTQYF.

The chain employs TRBV5-4 and TRBJ2-3, with D tentatively TRBD2 (5 bases). The ends were cut back, 4 bases at V and 3 bases at J, with 9 bases in the middle. Germline CDR1 SGHNT, CDR2 YYREEE (reference sequence). This CDR3 has 13 residues. The CDR3 is CASSPRETDTQYF. The CDR3 DNA sequence: TGTGCCAGCAGCCCCCGGGAAACAGATACGCAGTATTTT.

This rearrangement joins TRBV5-8 to TRBJ1-2, with D maybe TRBD1 (6 bases). This CDR3 is built from 14 residues. V lost 1 base and J lost 5, with 12 bases in between. In germline, CDR1 is SGHTS, CDR2 YDEGEE. The CDR3, as DNA: TGTGCCAGCAGCTTGTCTGGGGGCGGGTATGGCTACACCTTC. This sequence encodes CASSLSGGGYGYTF.

This clone was detected only once. The gene calls are TRBV7-2 and TRBJ2-7, with D perhaps matching TRBD1 or TRBD2 (6 bases each). There are 15 residues in the CDR3. Germline V gene lookup returns CDR1 SGHTA and CDR2 FQGNSA. V shed 2 bases and J shed 4 bases, with 15 bases lying between them. The CDR3, as DNA: TGTGCCAGCAGCTTACTATTACTAGGGGGGTACGAGCAGTACTTC. This gives the protein CASSLLLLGGYEQYF. The full variable domain, completed using reference TRBV7-2 and TRBJ2-7, is GAGVSQSPSNKVTEKGKDVELRCDPISGHTALYWYRQSLGQGLEFLIYFQGNSAPDKSGLPSDRFSAERTGGSVSTLTIQRTQQEDSAVYLCASSLLLLGGYEQYFGPGTRLTVT.

The rearrangement joins TRBV7-2 to TRBJ2-7; the match to TRBD2 covers 15 bases. The CDR3 is made up of 18 amino acids. J gave up 9 bases and V 0 bases, and 12 bases lay outside the gene matches. CDR1 SGHTA and CDR2 FQGNSA come from the germline V gene. CDR3 residues: CASSLAPGLAGGPAGQYF. Written as DNA, the CDR3 is TGTGCCAGCAGCTTAGCCCCGGGACTAGCGGGGGGTCCGGCCGGGCAGTACTTC.

The chain has TRBV28 and TRBJ2-4; 11 nucleotides line up with TRBD2. From germline, CDR1 is MDHEN and CDR2 SYDVKM. With 5 bases clipped from V and 1 base from J, the junction kept 13 bases outside the gene matches. This CDR3 has 19 amino acids. The DNA for the CDR3 is TGTGCCAGCAGTCATCAACTAGCGGGGGCCGCCGCGGCCAAAAACATTCAGTACTTC. Amino acids: CASSHQLAGAAAAKNIQYF.

This chain connects TRBV2 to TRBJ1-5; D is unresolved. Per the germline V gene, CDR1 is SNHLY and CDR2 is FYNNEI. The CDR3 runs to 16 residues. The V end was cut by 4 bases, the J end by 3 bases, with 16 bases between. The CDR3 DNA sequence: TGTGCCAGCAGTGTTGGGCAGGCTTCTAACAATCAGCCCCAGCATTTT. Amino acids: CASSVGQASNNQPQHF.

The chain recombines TRBV7-2 with TRBJ2-7, with D perhaps given as TRBD1 or TRBD2 (5 bases each). Germline CDR1 and CDR2: SGHTA and FQGNSA. V was pared by 0 bases and J by 6 bases, with 12 bases between. This CDR3 region has 14 residues. The CDR3 here is CASSLAGTVREQYF. The CDR3 DNA reads TGTGCCAGCAGCTTAGCGGGGACCGTTCGCGAGCAGTACTTC.

V usage is TRBV2 and J usage is TRBJ2-3; maybe TRBD2 (6 bases). CDR1 SNHLY and CDR2 FYNNEI come from the germline V gene. The CDR3 loop spans 16 amino acids. Trimming pared 3 bases from V and 4 bases from J, leaving 17 bases between. The CDR3 spells CASSDAGRFLADTQYF. CDR3 nucleotides: TGTGCCAGCAGTGACGCAGGGAGGTTTTTAGCAGATACGCAGTATTTT.

This clone came up a few times. The chain links TRBV20-1 to TRBJ2-7, with D unresolved. This CDR3 contains 10 residues. V lost 3 bases, J lost 9 bases, and 9 bases lay in between. Germline CDR1 DFQATT, CDR2 SNEGSKA (reference sequence). CDR3 residues: CSASLGVQYF. Here the CDR3 DNA reads TGCAGTGCTAGTCTGGGCGTGCAGTACTTC.